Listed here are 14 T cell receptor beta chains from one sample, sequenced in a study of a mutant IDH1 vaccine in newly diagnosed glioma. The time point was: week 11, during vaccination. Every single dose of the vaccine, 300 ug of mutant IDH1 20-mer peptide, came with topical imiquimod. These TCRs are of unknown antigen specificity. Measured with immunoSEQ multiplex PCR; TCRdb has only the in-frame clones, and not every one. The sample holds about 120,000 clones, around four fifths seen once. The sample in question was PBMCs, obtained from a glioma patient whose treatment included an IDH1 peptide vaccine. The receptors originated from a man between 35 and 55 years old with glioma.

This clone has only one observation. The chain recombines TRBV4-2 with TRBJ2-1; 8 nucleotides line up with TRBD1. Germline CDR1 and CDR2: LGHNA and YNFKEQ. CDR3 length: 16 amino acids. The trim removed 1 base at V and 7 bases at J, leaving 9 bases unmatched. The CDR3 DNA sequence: TGTGCCAGCAGCCAAGCTGGAGGACAGGGTAGGAATGAGCAGTTCTTC. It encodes CASSQAGGQGRNEQFF.

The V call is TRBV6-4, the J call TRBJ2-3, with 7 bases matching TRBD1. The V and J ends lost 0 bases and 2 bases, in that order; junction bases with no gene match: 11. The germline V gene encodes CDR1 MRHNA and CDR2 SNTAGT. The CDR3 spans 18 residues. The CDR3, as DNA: TGTGCCAGCAGTGACTCGAGGCAGGGGGAAGGTTACACAGATACGCAGTATTTT. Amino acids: CASSDSRQGEGYTDTQYF.

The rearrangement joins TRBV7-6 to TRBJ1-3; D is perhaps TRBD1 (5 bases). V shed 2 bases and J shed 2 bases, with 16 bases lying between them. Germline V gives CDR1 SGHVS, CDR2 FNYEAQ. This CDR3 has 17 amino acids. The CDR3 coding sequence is TGTGCCAGCAGCTTATTTAGGGACGGGATCGCTGGAAACACCATATATTTT. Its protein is CASSLFRDGIAGNTIYF.

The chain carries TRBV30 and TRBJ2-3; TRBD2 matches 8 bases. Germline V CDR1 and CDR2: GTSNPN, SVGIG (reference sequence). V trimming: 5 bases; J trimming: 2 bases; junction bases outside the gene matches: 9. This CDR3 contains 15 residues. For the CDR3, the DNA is TGTGCCTGGCAGGCGCGGGGGGCATTCACAGATACGCAGTATTTT. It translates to CAWQARGAFTDTQYF.

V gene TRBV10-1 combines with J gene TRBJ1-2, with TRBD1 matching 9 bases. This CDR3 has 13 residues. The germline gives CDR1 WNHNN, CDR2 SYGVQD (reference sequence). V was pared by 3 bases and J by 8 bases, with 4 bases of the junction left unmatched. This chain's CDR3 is CASSEQGARGYTF. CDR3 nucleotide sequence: TGCGCCAGCAGTGAACAGGGGGCGCGGGGCTACACCTTC.

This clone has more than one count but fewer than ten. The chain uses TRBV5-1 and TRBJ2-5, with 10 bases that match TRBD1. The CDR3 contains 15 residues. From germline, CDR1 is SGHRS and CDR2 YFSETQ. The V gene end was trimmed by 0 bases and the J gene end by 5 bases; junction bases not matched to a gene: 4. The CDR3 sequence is CASSLGQGAWETQYF. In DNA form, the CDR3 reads TGCGCCAGCAGCTTGGGACAGGGGGCTTGGGAGACCCAGTACTTC.

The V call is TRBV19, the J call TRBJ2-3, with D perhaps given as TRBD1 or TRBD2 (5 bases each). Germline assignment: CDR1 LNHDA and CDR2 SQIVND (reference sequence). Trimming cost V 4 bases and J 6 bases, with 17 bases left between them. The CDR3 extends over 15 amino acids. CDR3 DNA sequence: TGTGCCAGTAGTAAGGGGACGGGAAAGATGGATACGCAGTATTTT. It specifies CASSKGTGKMDTQYF.

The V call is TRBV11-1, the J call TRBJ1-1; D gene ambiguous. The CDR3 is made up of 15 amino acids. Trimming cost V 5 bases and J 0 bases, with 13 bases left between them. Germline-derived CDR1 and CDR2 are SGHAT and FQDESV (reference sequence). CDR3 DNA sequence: TGTGCCAGCAGCGGTAGCCCCCGCATGAACACTGAAGCTTTCTTT. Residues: CASSGSPRMNTEAFF.

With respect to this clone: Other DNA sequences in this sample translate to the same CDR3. The CDR3 region is CASSSPGQGYEQYF. The CDR3 nucleotides are TGTGCCAGCAGTTCCCCGGGACAGGGCTACGAGCAGTACTTC. This chain connects TRBV27 to TRBJ2-7, with 9 bases fitting TRBD1. Germline lookup yields CDR1 MNHEY and CDR2 SMNVEV (reference sequence). The V and J ends lost 4 bases and 3 bases, in that order; junction bases with no gene match: 4. The CDR3 is made up of 14 amino acids.

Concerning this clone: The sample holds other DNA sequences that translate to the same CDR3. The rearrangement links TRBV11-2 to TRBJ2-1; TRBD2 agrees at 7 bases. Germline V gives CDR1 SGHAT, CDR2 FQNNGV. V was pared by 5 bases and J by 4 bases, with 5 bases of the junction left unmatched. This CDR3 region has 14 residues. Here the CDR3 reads CASSPSGPYNEQFF. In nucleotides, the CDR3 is TGTGCCAGCAGCCCTAGCGGACCTTACAATGAGCAGTTCTTC.

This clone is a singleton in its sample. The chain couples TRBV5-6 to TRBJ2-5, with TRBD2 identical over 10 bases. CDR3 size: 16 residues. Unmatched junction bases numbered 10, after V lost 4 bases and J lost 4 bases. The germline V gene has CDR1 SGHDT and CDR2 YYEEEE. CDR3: CASSHLLAGVGETQYF. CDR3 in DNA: TGTGCCAGCAGCCACCTTCTAGCGGGGGTTGGAGAGACCCAGTACTTC.

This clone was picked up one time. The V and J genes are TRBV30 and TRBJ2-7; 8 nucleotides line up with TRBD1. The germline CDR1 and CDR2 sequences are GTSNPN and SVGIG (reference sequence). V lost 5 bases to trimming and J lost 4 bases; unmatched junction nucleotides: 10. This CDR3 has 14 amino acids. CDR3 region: CAWGGQENFYEQYF. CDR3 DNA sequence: TGTGCCTGGGGGGGACAGGAAAATTTTTACGAGCAGTACTTC.

As DNA, the CDR3 is TGTGCCAGTAGTACGGACCCCGGGACCGGGGAGCTGTTTTTT. Translation: CASSTDPGTGELFF. The gene calls are TRBV19 and TRBJ2-2; D gene ambiguous. The germline V gene encodes CDR1 LNHDA and CDR2 SQIVND (reference sequence). This CDR3 spans 14 amino acids. The V gene lost 4 bases and the J gene lost 5 bases, with 11 bases spanning the gap.

The CDR3: CASSPSGSAPYEQYF. In DNA form, the CDR3 reads TGTGCCAGCAGTCCCTCTGGGTCAGCCCCCTACGAGCAGTACTTC. The chain employs TRBV6-5 and TRBJ2-5, with D unresolved. Near its end, the DNA agrees better with TRBJ2-7, so the J call may be wrong. The CDR3 length is 15 residues. CDR1 is MNHEY and CDR2 is SVGAGI in the germline V gene.